A selection of T cell receptor beta chains follows, all from one sample in a study of blood T cell repertoires in COVID-19. The protocol was immunoSEQ multiplex PCR, while the TCRdb copy is restricted to in-frame clones and leaves out a portion. Among some 260,000 clones listed, about 81% were seen once. The sequenced sample consisted of PBMCs or T cells enriched from blood (not recorded which). These receptors all stem from a man aged 30 to 45 with acute COVID-19. CDR3s include the opening cysteine and the closing phenylalanine or tryptophan. The order of the fields is CDR3 protein, CDR3 DNA, J gene, D gene, V gene, clone size. The D gene is left open where the match is weak. A clone size is listed for some rows: how often the clone was seen (once, few, many), or a class if it is expanded.

CDR3aa: CASRGQGHSPLHF
CDR3nt: TGTGCCAGTAGGGGACAGGGGCATTCACCCCTCCACTTT
j_gene: TRBJ1-6
d_gene: TRBD1
v_gene: TRBV19
abundance: NA

CDR3aa: CASSLDGPGTGIFF
CDR3nt: TGTGCCAGCAGCTTAGATGGCCCCGGGACAGGGATATTTTTT
j_gene: TRBJ1-4
d_gene: TRBD1
v_gene: TRBV7-9
abundance: NA

CDR3aa: CASSQESRTPIPGELFF
CDR3nt: TGTGCCAGCAGCCAAGAATCGCGGACTCCGATCCCCGGGGAGCTGTTTTTT
j_gene: TRBJ2-2
d_gene: NA
v_gene: TRBV3-1/TRBV3-2
abundance: NA

CDR3aa: CASSQDPKDAQFF
CDR3nt: TGTGCCAGCAGCCAAGATCCTAAAGATGCGCAGTTCTTC
j_gene: TRBJ2-1
d_gene: NA
v_gene: TRBV4-2
abundance: NA

CDR3aa: CSVSSGGGQPQHF
CDR3nt: TGCAGCGTTTCGTCAGGGGGTGGGCAGCCCCAGCATTTT
j_gene: TRBJ1-5
d_gene: TRBD1
v_gene: TRBV29-1
abundance: NA

CDR3aa: CSASDRGGLGYTF
CDR3nt: TGCAGTGCTAGTGACCGTGGGGGCCTGGGCTACACCTTC
j_gene: TRBJ1-2
d_gene: NA
v_gene: TRBV20-1
abundance: NA

CDR3aa: CASRFRATEAFF
CDR3nt: TGTGCCAGCAGGTTCAGGGCCACTGAAGCTTTCTTT
j_gene: TRBJ1-1
d_gene: NA
v_gene: TRBV5-6
abundance: NA

CDR3aa: CASSLASGSTDTQYF
CDR3nt: TGTGCCAGCAGCTTAGCGAGCGGGAGCACAGATACGCAGTATTTT
j_gene: TRBJ2-3
d_gene: NA
v_gene: TRBV7-2
abundance: NA

CDR3aa: CAWSPTGRPTNEKLFF
CDR3nt: TGTGCCTGGAGCCCAACCGGGAGGCCAACTAATGAAAAACTGTTTTTT
j_gene: TRBJ1-4
d_gene: NA
v_gene: TRBV30
abundance: NA

CDR3aa: CASTKGVGRNQPQHF
CDR3nt: TGTGCCAGTACCAAAGGGGTGGGCCGGAATCAGCCCCAGCATTTT
j_gene: TRBJ1-5
d_gene: NA
v_gene: TRBV19
abundance: few

CDR3aa: CASSPTKQGAGVF
CDR3nt: TGTGCCAGCAGCCCGACCAAACAGGGGGCCGGGGTGTTT
j_gene: TRBJ1-1
d_gene: TRBD1
v_gene: TRBV3-1/TRBV3-2
abundance: NA

CDR3aa: CASSLQGGLNQPQHF
CDR3nt: TGTGCCAGCAGCCTACAGGGGGGATTAAATCAGCCCCAGCATTTT
j_gene: TRBJ1-5
d_gene: TRBD1
v_gene: TRBV6-5
abundance: many

CDR3aa: CASRVAFSDTIYF
CDR3nt: TGTGCCAGCAGAGTCGCGTTTAGCGACACCATATATTTT
j_gene: TRBJ1-3
d_gene: NA
v_gene: TRBV2
abundance: NA

CDR3aa: CASSVTYNSPLHF
CDR3nt: TGTGCCAGCAGTGTAACCTATAATTCACCCCTCCACTTT
j_gene: TRBJ1-6
d_gene: NA
v_gene: TRBV6-4
abundance: NA

CDR3aa: CASGGQGRTEAFF
CDR3nt: TGTGCCAGCGGAGGACAGGGTCGGACTGAAGCTTTCTTT
j_gene: TRBJ1-1
d_gene: TRBD1
v_gene: TRBV25-1
abundance: NA

CDR3aa: CASSPGQINQPQHF
CDR3nt: TGTGCCAGCAGTCCAGGACAGATCAATCAGCCCCAGCATTTT
j_gene: TRBJ1-5
d_gene: NA
v_gene: TRBV28
abundance: NA

CDR3aa: CASSPVANEQFF
CDR3nt: TGTGCCAGCAGCCCCGTGGCAAATGAGCAGTTCTTC
j_gene: TRBJ2-1
d_gene: NA
v_gene: TRBV7-8
abundance: NA

CDR3aa: CASSLNLGPEHF
CDR3nt: TGTGCCAGCAGCTTGAACTTGGGGCCCGAGCATTTT
j_gene: TRBJ1-5
d_gene: NA
v_gene: TRBV5-5
abundance: NA

CDR3aa: CSASYSGRAFHEQFF
CDR3nt: TGCAGTGCTAGTTACAGCGGGAGGGCCTTCCATGAGCAGTTCTTC
j_gene: TRBJ2-1
d_gene: TRBD2
v_gene: TRBV20-1
abundance: once

CDR3aa: CASSFQSQETQYF
CDR3nt: TGTGCCAGCAGTTTTCAGTCTCAAGAGACCCAGTACTTC
j_gene: TRBJ2-5
d_gene: NA
v_gene: TRBV27
abundance: NA

CDR3aa: CATSDPAKYNEQFF
CDR3nt: TGTGCCACCAGTGATCCAGCGAAGTACAATGAGCAGTTCTTC
j_gene: TRBJ2-1
d_gene: NA
v_gene: TRBV24-1
abundance: NA

CDR3aa: CASSPRIDTGELFF
CDR3nt: TGTGCCAGCAGTCCCAGGATAGATACCGGGGAGCTGTTTTTT
j_gene: TRBJ2-2
d_gene: NA
v_gene: TRBV27
abundance: NA

CDR3aa: CASGTGTGFYTEAFF
CDR3nt: TGTGCCAGCGGAACCGGGACAGGGTTTTACACTGAAGCTTTCTTT
j_gene: TRBJ1-1
d_gene: TRBD1
v_gene: TRBV6-5
abundance: NA

CDR3aa: CASSLTGTHGNTIYF
CDR3nt: TGTGCCAGCAGCTTAACCGGGACACACGGAAACACCATATATTTT
j_gene: TRBJ1-3
d_gene: NA
v_gene: TRBV5-1
abundance: NA

CDR3aa: CASSLMPGYGYTF
CDR3nt: TGTGCCAGCAGCTTAATGCCGGGCTATGGCTACACCTTC
j_gene: TRBJ1-2
d_gene: NA
v_gene: TRBV11-2
abundance: NA

CDR3aa: CASSLNSLTVGEQFF
CDR3nt: TGTGCCAGCAGCTTGAACTCACTAACCGTCGGCGAGCAGTTCTTC
j_gene: TRBJ2-1
d_gene: NA
v_gene: TRBV7-2
abundance: NA

CDR3aa: CASSSGTGALNTEAFF
CDR3nt: TGCGCCAGCAGTTCCGGGACAGGGGCTTTGAACACTGAAGCTTTCTTT
j_gene: TRBJ1-1
d_gene: TRBD1
v_gene: TRBV10-1
abundance: NA

CDR3aa: CARGAGAGGLRDTQYF
CDR3nt: TGTGCCAGGGGAGCCGGGGCGGGAGGGCTCAGAGATACGCAGTATTTT
j_gene: TRBJ2-3
d_gene: TRBD2
v_gene: TRBV11-3
abundance: NA

CDR3aa: CASSIGGFTGELFF
CDR3nt: TGTGCCAGCAGCATCGGGGGTTTTACCGGGGAGCTGTTTTTT
j_gene: TRBJ2-2
d_gene: NA
v_gene: TRBV3-1/TRBV3-2
abundance: NA

CDR3aa: CASSLAGVGYTF
CDR3nt: TGTGCCAGCAGCTTGGCAGGGGTTGGCTACACCTTC
j_gene: TRBJ1-2
d_gene: NA
v_gene: TRBV7-8
abundance: NA

CDR3aa: CASSQRGGGNIQYF
CDR3nt: TGTGCCAGCAGCCAAAGGGGAGGGGGGAACATTCAGTACTTC
j_gene: TRBJ2-4
d_gene: NA
v_gene: TRBV3-1/TRBV3-2
abundance: NA

CDR3aa: CASSLVDRAQETQYF
CDR3nt: TGTGCCAGCAGCTTAGTGGACAGGGCACAAGAGACCCAGTACTTC
j_gene: TRBJ2-5
d_gene: TRBD1
v_gene: TRBV7-2
abundance: NA

CDR3aa: CSVEPPRQGVYNEQFF
CDR3nt: TGCAGCGTTGAACCCCCCCGGCAGGGGGTGTACAATGAGCAGTTCTTC
j_gene: TRBJ2-1
d_gene: TRBD1
v_gene: TRBV29-1
abundance: NA

CDR3aa: CASSQDGLATVGELFF
CDR3nt: TGTGCCAGCAGCCAAGATGGACTAGCAACGGTTGGGGAGCTGTTTTTT
j_gene: TRBJ2-2
d_gene: TRBD2
v_gene: TRBV4-2
abundance: NA

CDR3aa: CASSETGTGHSPLHF
CDR3nt: TGTGCCAGCAGCGAAACCGGGACAGGGCATTCACCCCTCCACTTT
j_gene: TRBJ1-6
d_gene: TRBD1
v_gene: TRBV7-9
abundance: NA

CDR3aa: CASRLQDRSNSPLHF
CDR3nt: TGTGCCAGCAGACTTCAGGACAGATCAAATTCACCCCTCCACTTT
j_gene: TRBJ1-6
d_gene: NA
v_gene: TRBV27
abundance: NA

CDR3aa: CAWRGGTEAFF
CDR3nt: TGTGCCTGGAGGGGGGGCACTGAAGCTTTCTTT
j_gene: TRBJ1-1
d_gene: NA
v_gene: TRBV30
abundance: NA

CDR3aa: CASSSGTRLADTQYF
CDR3nt: TGTGCCAGCAGTTCCGGGACAAGGTTGGCAGATACGCAGTATTTT
j_gene: TRBJ2-3
d_gene: NA
v_gene: TRBV6-1
abundance: NA

CDR3aa: CASSSAGVAEAFF
CDR3nt: TGTGCCAGCAGCTCAGCGGGGGTGGCTGAAGCTTTCTTT
j_gene: TRBJ1-1
d_gene: NA
v_gene: TRBV5-6
abundance: many

CDR3aa: CASSLIGTGGGYTF
CDR3nt: TGTGCCAGCAGTCTAATCGGGACAGGGGGTGGCTACACCTTC
j_gene: TRBJ1-2
d_gene: TRBD1
v_gene: TRBV6-6
abundance: NA

CDR3aa: CASSSGQILYNEQFF
CDR3nt: TGTGCCAGCAGCTCCGGACAGATTCTCTACAATGAGCAGTTCTTC
j_gene: TRBJ2-1
d_gene: NA
v_gene: TRBV7-9
abundance: NA

CDR3aa: CASSPTPPGTGQPQHF
CDR3nt: TGTGCCAGCAGCCCCACCCCTCCGGGTACGGGTCAGCCCCAGCATTTT
j_gene: TRBJ1-5
d_gene: NA
v_gene: TRBV28
abundance: NA

CDR3aa: CASSLARGSGNTIYF
CDR3nt: TGTGCCAGCAGCTTAGCAAGGGGTTCTGGAAACACCATATATTTT
j_gene: TRBJ1-3
d_gene: NA
v_gene: TRBV11-3
abundance: NA

CDR3aa: CASRRETGTGNTEAFF
CDR3nt: TGTGCCAGCAGGAGAGAAACCGGGACAGGGAACACTGAAGCTTTCTTT
j_gene: TRBJ1-1
d_gene: TRBD1
v_gene: TRBV27
abundance: NA

CDR3aa: CASSVGGPGANVLTF
CDR3nt: TGTGCCAGCAGCGTCGGGGGTCCTGGGGCCAACGTCCTGACTTTC
j_gene: TRBJ2-6
d_gene: NA
v_gene: TRBV5-4
abundance: NA

CDR3aa: CASSHGRSTGELFF
CDR3nt: TGTGCCAGCAGCCACGGTCGTAGCACCGGGGAGCTGTTTTTT
j_gene: TRBJ2-2
d_gene: NA
v_gene: TRBV4-2
abundance: NA